This T cell receptor beta chain was profiled in a study of T cell changes during pregnancy in multiple sclerosis. The ends were cut back, 2 bases at V and 2 bases at J, with 10 bases in the middle. Germline V gene sequence: CDR1 MNHEY, CDR2 SVGAGI. The CDR3 has 14 amino acids. Sequencing used immunoSEQ multiplex PCR; TCRdb keeps in-frame clones, though not all of them. Among around 32,000 clones listed, about 87% were seen once. The source material was CD8+ T cells from peripheral blood mononuclear cells, sampled before pregnancy. The TCR was taken from a female donor with multiple sclerosis, enrolled in a pregnancy study. The J gene is TRBJ2-7, the V gene TRBV6-5; TRBD1 is a possible D gene (5 bases). CDR3 sequence: CASSYDVGAYEQYF. The CDR3 DNA sequence: TGTGCCAGCAGTTACGACGTAGGGGCCTACGAGCAGTACTTC.